Each of the 2 T cell receptor beta chains below was sequenced from the same sample in a study of patients and donors after allogeneic stem cell transplantation. TCRdb independently ran MiXCR on the RT-PCR reads; one entry per CDR3 protein. Of roughly 200,000 distinct CDR3 sequences in the sample, about 40% were seen once. The specimen was blood, either unsorted or a sorted T cell fraction (not recorded which). These receptors were obtained from a human donor who was either an allogeneic HSCT recipient or a stem cell or donor lymphocyte infusion donor (not recorded which). It is not recorded whose cells these are; they may come from a transplant donor.

This clonotype was counted between two and nine times. The gene calls are TRBV12-3 or TRBV12-4 and TRBJ2-1; 10 positions agree with TRBD2. V shed 4 bases and J 7 bases; nucleotides not matched to a gene: 10. The CDR3 runs 16 residues. The CDR3 nucleotides read TGTGCCAGCAGTTCGTCTAGCGGGGGAATTTGGAATGAGCAGTTCTTC. This sequence encodes CASSSSSGGIWNEQFF.

This chain connects TRBV6-2 or TRBV6-3 to TRBJ2-2; D call uncertain. Trimming took off 5 bases at V and 6 bases at J, with 13 bases between the two ends. The CDR3 sequence is 14 residues long. Germline loops: CDR1 MNHEY, CDR2 SVGEGT. The CDR3 spells CASSPQRRAGELFF. CDR3 sequence (DNA): TGTGCCAGCAGTCCGCAGAGAAGGGCCGGGGAGCTGTTTTTT.